This T cell receptor beta chain was captured by sequencing in a study of cytomegalovirus exposure and HLA in healthy donors. Study details: Among some 400 genotyped donors, around 80% fell in the Caucasian-associated ancestry cluster.

Both 60 Vbeta primers and 13 Jbeta primers went into the PCR. Clones were sequenced by immunoSEQ multiplex PCR, and TCRdb holds only the in-frame ones, with some missing. The sample consists of over 100,000 clones, under 90% of them appearing once. The CDR3 is 13 amino acids. CDR1 SNHLY and CDR2 FYNNEI come from the germline V gene. Trimming left V 7 bases short and J 6 bases short, with 12 bases between. The chain recombines TRBV2 with TRBJ1-4; possible D gene TRBD1, 6 bases. The sequenced sample consisted of PBMCs. This clonotype originated in a woman in her 30s in good health and CMV-seronegative. The CDR3 loop reads CASIGQGYEKLFF. The CDR3 region has the DNA TGTGCCAGCATCGGGCAGGGGTATGAAAAACTGTTTTTT.